This T cell receptor (beta chain) was captured in a study of blood T cell repertoires in COVID-19. Germline V gene sequence: CDR1 MDHEN, CDR2 SYDVKM. J lost 6 bases, V lost 5 bases, and 16 bases had no gene match. This CDR3 is built from 17 residues. Produced via immunoSEQ multiplex PCR; TCRdb's table is partial and in-frame only. The table includes some 220,000 clones, around 81% detected once. The chain joins TRBV28 to TRBJ1-5, with 7 bases that match TRBD1. Sequencing input: peripheral blood. The sequence came from a human donor in a cohort sampled during active COVID-19. In DNA, the CDR3 is TGTGCCAGCAGTCCCCGGACAGGTTCGCGAGGTGGTCAGCCCCAGCATTTT. It codes for CASSPRTGSRGGQPQHF.